The clone carrying this TCR beta chain was detected only once. Its specificity is not known. The data derive from a study of human T cells and chemical hapten exposure. On the study more broadly: The study enrolled mostly female patients with alopecia areata, totalis or universalis.

Germline CDR1 and CDR2: MDHEN and SYDVKM. This CDR3 contains 16 residues. The V end was cut by 4 bases, the J end by 4 bases, with 17 bases between. TCRdb reprocessed the RACE reads via MiXCR and lists one record per CDR3 protein. Seen here are some 70,000 distinct CDR3 sequences, around 30% observed once, and the top ten hold over 7.5%. Findings and limits, study-wide: Patch test score was positively correlated with the counts of PT1 expanded TCRs. Compared to controls, expanded TCRs made significantly more large clusters of similar CDR3s.

The time point: patch test 1, 2 weeks after DPC sensitization. Treatment described: therapeutic diphenylcyclopropenone sensitization with weekly scalp DPC. The TCR sequence derives from a man aged 40-55 years with alopecia areata. Some clones in this sample may be carry-over from other donors' samples. The sample was whole blood, taken in connection with sensitization to the hapten diphenylcyclopropenone (DPC). This chain connects TRBV28 to TRBJ2-1, with a possible D match to TRBD2 (6 bases). CDR3 amino acids: CASSSLGSKGYNEQFF. Here the CDR3 DNA reads TGTGCCAGCAGTTCCCTCGGGAGTAAGGGTTACAATGAGCAGTTCTTC.